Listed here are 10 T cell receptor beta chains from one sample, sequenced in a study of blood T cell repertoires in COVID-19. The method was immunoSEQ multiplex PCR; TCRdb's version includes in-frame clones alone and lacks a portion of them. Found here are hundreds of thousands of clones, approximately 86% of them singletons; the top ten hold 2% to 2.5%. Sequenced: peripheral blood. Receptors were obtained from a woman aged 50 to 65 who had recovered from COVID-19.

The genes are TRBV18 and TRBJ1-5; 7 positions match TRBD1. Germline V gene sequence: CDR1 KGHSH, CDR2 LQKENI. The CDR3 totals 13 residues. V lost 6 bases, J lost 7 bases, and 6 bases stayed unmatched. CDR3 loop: CASSQHRGQPQHF. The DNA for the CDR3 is TGTGCCAGCTCCCAACACAGGGGACAGCCCCAGCATTTT. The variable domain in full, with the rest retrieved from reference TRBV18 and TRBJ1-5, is NAGVMQNPRHLVRRRGQEARLRCSPMKGHSHVYWYRQLPEEGLKFMVYLQKENIIDESGMPKERFSAEFPKEGPSILRIQQVVRGDSAAYFCASSQHRGQPQHFGDGTRLSIL.

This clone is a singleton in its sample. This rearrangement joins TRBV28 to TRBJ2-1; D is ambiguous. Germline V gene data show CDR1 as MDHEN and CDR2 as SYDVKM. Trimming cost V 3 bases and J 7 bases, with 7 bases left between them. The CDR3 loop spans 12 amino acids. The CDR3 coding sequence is TGTGCCAGCAGTTTCTGGGCGAATGAGCAGTTCTTC. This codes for CASSFWANEQFF. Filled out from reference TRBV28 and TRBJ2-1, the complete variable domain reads DVKVTQSSRYLVKRTGEKVFLECVQDMDHENMFWYRQDPGLGLRLIYFSYDVKMKEKGDIPEGYSVSREKKERFSLILESASTNQTSMYLCASSFWANEQFFGPGTRLTVL.

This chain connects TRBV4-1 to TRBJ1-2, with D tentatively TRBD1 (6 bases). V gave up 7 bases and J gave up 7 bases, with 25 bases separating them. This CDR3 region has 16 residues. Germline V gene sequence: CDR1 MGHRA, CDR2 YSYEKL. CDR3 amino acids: CASTTNRGQGSSGYTF. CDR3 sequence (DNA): TGCGCCAGCACCACTAACCGAGGGCAGGGGAGTTCTGGCTACACCTTC.

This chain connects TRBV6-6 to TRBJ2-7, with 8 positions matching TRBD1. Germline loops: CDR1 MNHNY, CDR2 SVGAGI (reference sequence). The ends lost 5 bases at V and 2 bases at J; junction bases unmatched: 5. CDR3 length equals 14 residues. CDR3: CASSDRGQTYEQYF. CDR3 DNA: TGTGCCAGCAGTGACAGGGGACAGACCTACGAGCAGTACTTC.

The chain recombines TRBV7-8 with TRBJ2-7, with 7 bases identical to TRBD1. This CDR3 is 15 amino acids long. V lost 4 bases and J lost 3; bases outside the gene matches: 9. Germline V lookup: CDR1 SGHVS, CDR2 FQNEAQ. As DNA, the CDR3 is TGTGCCAGCAGCTCGGGACAGCCGCTTGTCTACGAGCAGTACTTC. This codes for CASSSGQPLVYEQYF.

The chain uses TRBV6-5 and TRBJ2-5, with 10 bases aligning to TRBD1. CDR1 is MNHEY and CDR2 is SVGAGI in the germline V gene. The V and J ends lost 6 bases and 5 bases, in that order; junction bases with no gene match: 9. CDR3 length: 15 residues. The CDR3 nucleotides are TGTGCCAGCAGGAAGGGACAGGGGAGGGTCGAGACCCAGTACTTC. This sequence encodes CASRKGQGRVETQYF.

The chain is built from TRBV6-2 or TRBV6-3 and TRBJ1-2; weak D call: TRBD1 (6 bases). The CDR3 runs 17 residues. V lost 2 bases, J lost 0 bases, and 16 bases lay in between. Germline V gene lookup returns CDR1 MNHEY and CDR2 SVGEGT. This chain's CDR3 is CASSYGYRATPNYGYTF. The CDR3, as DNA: TGTGCCAGCAGTTACGGGTACAGGGCGACCCCTAACTATGGCTACACCTTC.

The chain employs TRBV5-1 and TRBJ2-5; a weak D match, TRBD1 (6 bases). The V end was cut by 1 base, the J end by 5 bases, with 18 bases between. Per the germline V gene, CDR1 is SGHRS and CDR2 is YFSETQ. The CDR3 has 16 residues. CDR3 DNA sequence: TGCGCCAGCAGCTTGAGGGGGAACACAGGCTTGGAGACCCAGTACTTC. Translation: CASSLRGNTGLETQYF.

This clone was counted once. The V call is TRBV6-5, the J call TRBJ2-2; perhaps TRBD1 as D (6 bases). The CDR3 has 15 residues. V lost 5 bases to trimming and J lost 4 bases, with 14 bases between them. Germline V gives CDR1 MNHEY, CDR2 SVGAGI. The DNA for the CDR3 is TGTGCCAGCAGTCCCCGGGACACTGTCACCGGGGAGCTGTTTTTT. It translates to CASSPRDTVTGELFF.

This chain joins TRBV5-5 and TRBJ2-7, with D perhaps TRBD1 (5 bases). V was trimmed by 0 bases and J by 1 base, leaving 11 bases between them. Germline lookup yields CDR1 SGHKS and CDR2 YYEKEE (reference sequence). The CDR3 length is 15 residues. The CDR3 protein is CASSLASQGSYEQYF. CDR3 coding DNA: TGTGCCAGCAGCTTGGCAAGCCAGGGATCCTACGAGCAGTACTTC.